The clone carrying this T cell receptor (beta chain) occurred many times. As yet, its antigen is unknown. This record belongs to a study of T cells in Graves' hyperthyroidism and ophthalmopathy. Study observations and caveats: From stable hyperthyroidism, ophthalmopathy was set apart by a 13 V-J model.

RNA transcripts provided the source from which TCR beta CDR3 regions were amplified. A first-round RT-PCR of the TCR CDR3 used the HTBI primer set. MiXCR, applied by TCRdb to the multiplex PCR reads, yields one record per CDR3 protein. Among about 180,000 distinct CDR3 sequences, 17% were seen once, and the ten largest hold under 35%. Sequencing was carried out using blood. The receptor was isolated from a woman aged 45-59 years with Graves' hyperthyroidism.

The CDR3 loop is CASSFGRGGAASYEQYF. The CDR3 nucleotides are TGCGCCAGCAGCTTTGGACGCGGAGGGGCCGCCTCCTACGAGCAGTACTTC. The chain employs TRBV5-1 and TRBJ2-7, with a tentative D call TRBD2 (6 bases). Trimming stripped 2 bases from V and 0 bases from J, with 18 bases between. The CDR3 length is 17 residues. Germline-derived CDR1 and CDR2 are SGHRS and YFSETQ.